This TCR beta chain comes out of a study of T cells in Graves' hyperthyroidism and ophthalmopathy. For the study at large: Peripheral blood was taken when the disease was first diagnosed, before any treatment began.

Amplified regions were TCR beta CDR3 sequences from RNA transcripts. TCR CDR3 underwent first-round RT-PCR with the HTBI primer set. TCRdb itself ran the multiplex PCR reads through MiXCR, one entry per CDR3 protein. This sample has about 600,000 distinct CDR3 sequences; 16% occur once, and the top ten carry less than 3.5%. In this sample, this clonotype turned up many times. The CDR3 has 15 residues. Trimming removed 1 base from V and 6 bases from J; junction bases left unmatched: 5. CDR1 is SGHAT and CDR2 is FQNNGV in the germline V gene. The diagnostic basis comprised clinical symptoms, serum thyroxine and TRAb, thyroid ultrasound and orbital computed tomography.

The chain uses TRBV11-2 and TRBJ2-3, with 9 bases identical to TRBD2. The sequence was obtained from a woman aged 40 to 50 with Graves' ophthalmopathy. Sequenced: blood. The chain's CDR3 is CASSLAAGGVDTQYF. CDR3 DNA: TGTGCCAGCAGCTTAGCAGCGGGAGGAGTTGATACGCAGTATTTT.